This TCR beta chain was sequenced during a study of blood T cell repertoires in COVID-19 (dated by TCRdb to between 2020 and 2021). About the study as a whole: Collaborator samples came from the United States, Italy and Spain and covered acute and convalescent phases of COVID-19. Where available, HLA class I and class II types were taken from metadata supplied by the sample provider and were not determined by assay-based typing. Samples came from the ongoing ImmuneRACE study (first 160 participants) plus 1,254 subjects from 6 global collaborators. The prospective study material was composed of cDNA or gDNA derived from T cells, B-cell-depleted T cells, or PBMCs. Subjects who had been exposed to COVID-19, were actively infected with it, or had recovered from it provided the deeply sampled blood TCRbeta repertoires that made up the dataset. The sample metadata nearly always contained a de-identified subject ID, COVID-19 status, age in years and sex. A freely available public database, intended as a resource for researchers studying the immune response to SARS-CoV-2, is where the repertoires were released. Overall study results and their limits: The quantity of clinical and demographic metadata differed by source and by participant and was supplied without curation.

TCRbeta CDR3 regions were amplified from genomic DNA using the immunoSEQ Assay, a bias-controlled multiplex PCR. The published analysis was carried out like this. The number of nucleated cells in each sample was estimated by amplification of reference gene primers within the assay. Sequence reads were collapsed and filtered to measure the absolute abundance of every unique TCRbeta CDR3 rearrangement. Productive Simpson clonality was computed per sample as the square root of Simpson's diversity index over productive rearrangements. TCRdb provides this immuneACCESS table in a form limited to in-frame rearrangements. Some clones are lacking; in checked studies, under half of them reflect an unresolved V gene, and why the rest are absent is not known. The DNA gave D and trimming, while V, J and clone size come from that table. The sample yields over 150,000 clones; roughly 87% were counted once. The top ten clonotypes cover around 6.5% of the sample.

This clone was picked up a small number of times. The antigen it recognizes is unknown. No per-base quality is available; no much larger clone lies one base away. Participants in the prospective study were enrolled through a virtual design, were aged about 18 to 100 years, and lived in approximately 25 United States geographic areas. In the prospective study, cohorts were assigned on the basis of participant-reported clinical history obtained from a screening survey and a study questionnaire. Recovered participants in ImmuneRACE Cohort 3 were defined by two consecutive negative NP/OP PCR tests, clearance by a healthcare professional, or resolution of symptoms. Each participant in the prospective study had whole blood, serum and a nasopharyngeal or oropharyngeal swab collected by mobile phlebotomists. Additional blood draws and questionnaires over an approximately 2-month period could optionally be provided by prospective study participants. Before DNA extraction, blood samples from the prospective study were shipped at room temperature or frozen.

CDR1 and CDR2 were assigned from the germline V gene as SGHDN and FVKESK. CDR3 length: 14 amino acids, cysteine to phenylalanine. Only the CDR3 part of the read is kept: 42 bases, read in frame from the first base. Deletion took 1 base off V and 2 bases off J, with a span of 9 bases between the germline ends. This sequence was found in a woman aged 45-65 years who had recovered from COVID-19. What was sequenced was PBMCs or T cells enriched from blood (not recorded which). The chain was built from TRBV14 and TRBJ2-7; tentative D gene TRBD1, with 6 bases matching. The CDR3 region reads CASSQGRGTYEQYF. The nucleotide sequence is given as TGTGCCAGCAGCCAAGGAAGGGGGACCTACGAGCAGTACTTC.